A selection of T cell receptor beta chains follows, all from one sample in a study of identical twins. TCRdb recomputed calls from the 5' RACE reads with MiXCR, one row per CDR3 protein. In the table there are around 680,000 distinct CDR3 sequences, roughly 8% of which are singletons. These same records also appear under a second study, on yellow fever vaccine responses in identical twins.

Sample: PBMCs. These receptors were collected from a young woman in good health. The CDR3 runs from the conserved cysteine through the conserved F or W. Fields, in order: CDR3 length, D gene, clone size, J gene, V gene, CDR3 protein, CDR3 DNA. The D gene is left open where the match is weak. A row's size may be missing; if present it is once, few, many or a size class.

16 | NA | NA | TRBJ2-3 | TRBV5-6 | CASSPTLYPTGDTQYF | TGTGCCAGCAGCCCCACCCTATACCCAACGGGGGATACGCAGTATTTT
14 | TRBD2 | few | TRBJ2-7 | TRBV5-5 | CASSFGLAEYEQYF | TGTGCCAGCAGCTTCGGACTAGCGGAGTACGAGCAGTACTTC
14 | TRBD2 | NA | TRBJ2-7 | TRBV20-1 | CSARAGGRPYEQYF | TGCAGTGCTCGCGCGGGCGGGAGGCCCTACGAGCAGTACTTC
16 | TRBD1 | few | TRBJ2-2 | TRBV7-9 | CASSFLGQGYTGELFF | TGTGCCAGCAGCTTCCTGGGACAGGGGTACACCGGGGAGCTGTTTTTT
19 | NA | NA | TRBJ2-7 | TRBV6-1 | CASDSQGAQSTTYSYEQYF | TGTGCCAGCGATTCCCAGGGAGCTCAGAGTACTACTTACTCCTACGAGCAGTACTTC
13 | TRBD1 | NA | TRBJ2-7 | TRBV5-5 | CASSVGTGYEQYF | TGTGCCAGCAGCGTCGGGACAGGTTACGAGCAGTACTTC
15 | NA | many | TRBJ2-2 | TRBV12-3/TRBV12-4 | CASSYTFKNTGELFF | TGTGCCAGCAGCTACACCTTCAAGAACACCGGGGAGCTGTTTTTT
17 | NA | few | TRBJ2-7 | TRBV15 | CATSRDLFGGAYYEQYF | TGTGCCACCAGCAGAGATCTATTTGGCGGGGCCTACTACGAGCAGTACTTC
14 | TRBD2 | NA | TRBJ2-3 | TRBV27 | CASSFGGLPDTQYF | TGTGCCAGCAGTTTCGGGGGGTTGCCAGATACGCAGTATTTT
14 | TRBD1 | once | TRBJ2-7 | TRBV14 | CASSRKTGDCEQYF | TGTGCCAGCAGCCGGAAGACAGGGGACTGCGAGCAGTACTTC
12 | NA | NA | TRBJ1-2 | TRBV7-6 | CASRGSEFGYTF | TGTGCCAGCCGGGGCAGTGAATTTGGCTACACCTTC
14 | NA | NA | TRBJ2-2 | TRBV7-3 | CASTEGGPAGELFF | TGTGCCAGCACCGAAGGGGGTCCGGCCGGGGAGCTGTTTTTT
18 | NA | few | TRBJ2-5 | TRBV3-1 | CASSQVMTDYRGQETQYF | TGTGCCAGCAGCCAAGTAATGACGGACTACCGTGGGCAAGAGACCCAGTACTTC
15 | TRBD1 | many | TRBJ1-1 | TRBV12-3/TRBV12-4 | CASSLRDRGGTEAFF | TGTGCCAGCAGTTTGAGAGACAGGGGTGGAACTGAAGCTTTCTTT
16 | TRBD2 | NA | TRBJ2-5 | TRBV28 | CASIQTSGGARETQYF | TGTGCCAGCATACAGACTAGCGGGGGGGCAAGGGAGACCCAGTACTTC
15 | NA | few | TRBJ1-4 | TRBV6-5 | CASSYQQGVNEKMFF | TGTGCCAGCAGTTACCAACAGGGCGTAAATGAAAAAATGTTTTTT
12 | NA | many | TRBJ2-7 | TRBV29-1 | CSVTTGLREQYF | TGCAGCGTGACGACTGGGCTTCGCGAGCAGTACTTC
14 | TRBD2 | few | TRBJ2-7 | TRBV29-1 | CSVGGLGSPYEQYF | TGCAGCGTTGGTGGACTAGGCTCCCCCTACGAGCAGTACTTC
13 | NA | few | TRBJ2-2 | TRBV10-3 | CAINGQNTGELFF | TGTGCCATCAACGGACAGAACACCGGGGAGCTGTTTTTT
15 | TRBD2 | NA | TRBJ2-7 | TRBV4-3 | CASSQAREGAYEQYF | TGCGCCAGCAGCCAAGCCCGGGAGGGTGCCTACGAGCAGTACTTC
15 | TRBD1 | few | TRBJ1-1 | TRBV7-2 | CASSRFQGAVAEAFF | TGTGCCAGCAGCCGATTTCAGGGGGCAGTCGCTGAAGCTTTCTTT
14 | NA | NA | TRBJ1-6 | TRBV28 | CASSSRVVNSPLHF | TGTGCCAGCAGTTCCAGGGTTGTTAATTCACCCCTCCACTTT
13 | TRBD2 | few | TRBJ2-5 | TRBV29-1 | CSALAGGVETQYF | TGCAGCGCCCTAGCGGGAGGCGTCGAGACCCAGTACTTC
15 | NA | NA | TRBJ2-1 | TRBV10-1 | CASSDPSSPYNEQFF | TGCGCCAGCAGTGATCCTAGTAGTCCCTACAATGAGCAGTTCTTC
16 | NA | NA | TRBJ1-5 | TRBV15 | CATSRPFGIGGQPQHF | TGTGCCACCAGCAGGCCTTTTGGTATAGGGGGTCAGCCCCAGCATTTT
14 | NA | few | TRBJ2-4 | TRBV27 | CASTSGGAKNIQYF | TGTGCCAGCACCAGTGGCGGAGCCAAAAACATTCAGTACTTC
15 | TRBD2 | few | TRBJ2-7 | TRBV12-3/TRBV12-4 | CASSPSGSSSYEQYF | TGTGCCAGCAGTCCTAGCGGGAGTAGCTCCTACGAGCAGTACTTC
13 | TRBD2 | NA | TRBJ2-7 | TRBV13 | CASTGTSDNEQYF | TGTGCCAGTACCGGGACTAGCGACAACGAGCAGTACTTC
16 | TRBD2 | NA | TRBJ2-1 | TRBV25-1 | CASSGSGTRAYNEQFF | TGTGCCAGCAGTGGTTCCGGGACTAGAGCCTACAATGAGCAGTTCTTC
13 | NA | many | TRBJ1-5 | TRBV29-1 | CSVVDSTHQPQHF | TGCAGCGTCGTCGACAGCACCCATCAGCCCCAGCATTTT
17 | TRBD2 | NA | TRBJ2-2 | TRBV25-1 | CASSGWTSGLNTGELFF | TGTGCCAGCAGTGGATGGACTAGCGGGCTTAACACCGGGGAGCTGTTTTTT
14 | NA | NA | TRBJ2-1 | TRBV27 | CASSLGFRLNEQFF | TGTGCCAGCAGTTTAGGGTTTCGGCTCAATGAGCAGTTCTTC
16 | TRBD2 | NA | TRBJ2-1 | TRBV11-2 | CASSQLLAGGGNEQFF | TGTGCCAGCAGCCAGTTACTAGCGGGAGGGGGCAATGAGCAGTTCTTC
17 | NA | NA | TRBJ2-2 | TRBV7-6 | CASSPGGRVMNTGELFF | TGTGCCAGCAGCCCCGGTGGGCGCGTGATGAACACCGGGGAGCTGTTTTTT
18 | TRBD1 | NA | TRBJ2-7 | TRBV5-6 | CASSLAGQGLTTAYEQYF | TGTGCCAGCAGCTTGGCGGGACAGGGTTTAACAACCGCCTACGAGCAGTACTTC
15 | TRBD1 | few | TRBJ2-2 | TRBV5-8 | CASSPGQWNTGELFF | TGTGCCAGCAGCCCGGGACAGTGGAACACCGGGGAGCTGTTTTTT
15 | TRBD2 | few | TRBJ2-7 | TRBV20-1 | CSAREPGTSDYEQYF | TGCAGTGCTAGGGAGCCCGGGACTAGCGACTACGAGCAGTACTTC
16 | NA | NA | TRBJ2-7 | TRBV4-2 | CASSQEGKVERGEQYF | TGTGCCAGCAGCCAAGAGGGGAAAGTGGAGCGCGGGGAGCAGTACTTC
19 | TRBD1 | NA | TRBJ2-3 | TRBV15 | CATSGETDRVDASTDTQYF | TGTGCCACCAGCGGAGAGACGGACAGGGTTGACGCTAGCACAGATACGCAGTATTTT
19 | TRBD2 | many | TRBJ2-1 | TRBV10-2 | CASSESSLAGGLSYNEQFF | TGCGCCAGCAGTGAGTCGAGTCTAGCGGGAGGCCTCTCCTACAATGAGCAGTTCTTC
14 | NA | few | TRBJ1-1 | TRBV12-3/TRBV12-4 | CASSIALLNTEAFF | TGTGCCAGCAGCATAGCGCTCTTGAACACTGAAGCTTTCTTT
14 | NA | NA | TRBJ1-2 | TRBV7-9 | CASSLEARRYGYTF | TGTGCCAGCAGCTTAGAGGCACGACGCTATGGCTACACCTTC
14 | NA | many | TRBJ1-2 | TRBV7-8 | CASSFGDGNYGYTF | TGTGCCAGCAGCTTCGGAGACGGGAACTATGGCTACACCTTC
12 | NA | few | TRBJ1-2 | TRBV6-2/TRBV6-3 | CASSYVGNGYTF | TGTGCCAGCAGTTACGTCGGGAATGGCTACACCTTC
15 | TRBD1 | NA | TRBJ2-3 | TRBV24-1 | CATSEIQGAPDTQYF | TGTGCCACCAGTGAGATACAGGGGGCACCAGATACGCAGTATTTT
14 | TRBD1 | few | TRBJ2-1 | TRBV24-1 | CATSEGQTKYEQFF | TGTGCCACCAGTGAGGGACAGACCAAGTATGAGCAGTTCTTC
14 | TRBD1 | NA | TRBJ2-3 | TRBV18 | CASSRARGTDTQYF | TGTGCCAGCTCACGGGCCAGGGGGACAGATACGCAGTATTTT
13 | NA | many | TRBJ2-7 | TRBV6-1 | CASGLFRGYEQYF | TGTGCCAGCGGTCTCTTCAGGGGCTACGAGCAGTACTTC
13 | NA | NA | TRBJ2-7 | TRBV12-3/TRBV12-4 | CASSSGSPYEQYF | TGTGCCAGCAGTTCCGGCAGTCCCTACGAGCAGTACTTC
15 | NA | few | TRBJ2-1 | TRBV5-4 | CASSPTSTRNNEQFF | TGTGCCAGCAGCCCTACCTCAACCCGGAACAATGAGCAGTTCTTC
12 | TRBD2 | few | TRBJ2-3 | TRBV29-1 | CSVEGSGGTQYF | TGCAGCGTTGAAGGCAGCGGGGGTACGCAGTATTTT
14 | NA | NA | TRBJ1-5 | TRBV27 | CASSSPQGNQPQHF | TGTGCCAGCAGTTCCCCACAGGGCAATCAGCCCCAGCATTTT
16 | NA | few | TRBJ2-1 | TRBV3-1 | CASLSASHWGSNEQFF | TGTGCCAGCCTTTCCGCGTCCCATTGGGGTAGTAATGAGCAGTTCTTC
11 | NA | many | TRBJ2-1 | TRBV12-3/TRBV12-4 | CASSFKNEQFF | TGTGCCAGCAGTTTTAAGAATGAGCAGTTCTTC
15 | NA | many | TRBJ2-7 | TRBV5-4 | CASSDRRQSTYEQYF | TGTGCCAGCAGCGATCGACGACAGTCCACCTACGAGCAGTACTTC
17 | TRBD1 | few | TRBJ2-2 | TRBV6-2/TRBV6-3 | CASSYSTGQRNTGELFF | TGTGCCAGCAGTTACTCGACGGGACAGAGGAACACCGGGGAGCTGTTTTTT
13 | NA | NA | TRBJ2-3 | TRBV7-2 | CASSFVGADTQYF | TGTGCCAGCAGCTTCGTAGGGGCAGATACGCAGTATTTT